These 32 T cell receptor beta chains share one sample of origin, sequenced in a study of blood T cell repertoires in COVID-19. Profiling relied on immunoSEQ multiplex PCR, and the TCRdb table lists in-frame clones only, not all of them. This table has 200,000 to 250,000 clones, around 82% appearing once. Input material: peripheral blood. All receptors derive from a man between 45 and 60 years old with active or convalescent COVID-19.

This clone was recorded only once. This chain connects TRBV5-1 to TRBJ1-6, with TRBD1 identical over 9 bases. The CDR3 has 14 residues. Germline V lookup: CDR1 SGHRS, CDR2 YFSETQ. V lost 7 bases, J lost 11 bases, and 10 bases stayed unmatched. CDR3 in amino acids: CASEFGTGSAPLHF. The CDR3 nucleotides are TGCGCCAGCGAATTTGGGACAGGGAGTGCACCCCTCCACTTT. Supplemented by reference TRBV5-1 and TRBJ1-6, the full variable domain reads KAGVTQTPRYLIKTRGQQVTLSCSPISGHRSVSWYQQTPGQGLQFLFEYFSETQRNKGNFPGRFSGRQFSNSRSEMNVSTLELGDSALYLCASEFGTGSAPLHFGNGTRLTVT.

This chain links TRBV30 with TRBJ1-4, with D unresolved. The CDR3 is 14 amino acids. CDR1 is GTSNPN and CDR2 is SVGIG in the germline V gene (reference sequence). Trimming took 1 base from V and 7 from J, leaving 13 bases between them. This CDR3 is CAWSAFSPGEKLFF. CDR3 DNA sequence: TGTGCCTGGAGTGCGTTCTCCCCCGGTGAAAAACTGTTTTTT.

Of note for this clone: The sample holds other DNA sequences that translate to the same CDR3. The chain has TRBV18 and TRBJ1-5; D might be TRBD1 (5 bases). V was cut by 3 bases and J by 1 base, with 7 bases left in between. Per the germline V gene, CDR1 is KGHSH and CDR2 is LQKENI. This CDR3 spans 14 amino acids. Here the CDR3 DNA reads TGTGCCAGCTCACCCGGGGGAAGCAATCAGCCCCAGCATTTT. As protein: CASSPGGSNQPQHF.

The chain has TRBV7-6 and TRBJ1-2, with 8 bases fitting TRBD1. The germline CDR1 and CDR2 sequences are SGHVS and FNYEAQ. This CDR3 is 18 amino acids long. With V trimmed by 3 bases and J by 6 bases, 18 bases remained unmatched. CDR3 residues: CASSLAAGSRGLGNGYTF. The CDR3 coding sequence is TGTGCCAGCAGCTTGGCAGCAGGGTCCAGGGGGCTGGGAAATGGCTACACCTTC.

The CDR3 loop reads CASSPGQIGETQYF. Written as DNA, the CDR3 is TGTGCCAGCAGCCCTGGACAGATCGGAGAGACCCAGTACTTC. The chain has TRBV5-4 and TRBJ2-5; TRBD1 is a possible D gene (6 bases). Trimming left V 4 bases short and J 4 bases short, with 14 bases between. CDR3 length equals 14 residues. Germline V lookup: CDR1 SGHNT, CDR2 YYREEE (reference sequence).

A word on this clone: The junction departs from the called germline gene at one end, perhaps through a read error. The chain is built from TRBV6-2 or TRBV6-3 and TRBJ1-4; D may be TRBD1 (5 bases). Per the germline V gene, CDR1 is MNHEY and CDR2 is SVGEGT. The CDR3 loop spans 13 amino acids. The DNA for the CDR3 is TGTGCCAGCAGCCCCCCCCGACAGTCGGGCCGGATTTTT. This gives the protein CASSPPRQSGRIF.

The rearrangement links TRBV5-5 to TRBJ1-4; TRBD1 is a possible D gene (5 bases). V was shortened by 2 bases and J by 9 bases, with 14 bases between the two germline ends. The CDR3 runs to 14 residues. Per the germline V gene, CDR1 is SGHKS and CDR2 is YYEKEE (reference sequence). The CDR3 region is CASSLGQGTQKLFF. The DNA of the CDR3 is TGTGCCAGCAGCTTAGGGCAGGGAACTCAAAAACTGTTTTTT.

This clone occurred once. In DNA form, the CDR3 reads TGTGCCAGCAGCCAGGTGGGGACTAGCGGGAGTCGGGAGCAGTTCTTC. Translated: CASSQVGTSGSREQFF. The chain combines TRBV4-2 with TRBJ2-1; TRBD2 matches at 14 bases. Per the germline V gene, CDR1 is LGHNA and CDR2 is YNFKEQ. CDR3 length: 16 amino acids. V was clipped by 3 bases and J by 10 bases; unmatched bases: 8.

This clone was observed a single time. CDR3 residues: CASSQVGQGVSGANVLTF. CDR3 coding DNA: TGCGCCAGCAGCCAAGTGGGACAGGGGGTGTCTGGGGCCAACGTCCTGACTTTC. The chain joins TRBV4-3 to TRBJ2-6; TRBD1 agrees at 11 bases. J lost 1 base, V lost 1 base, and 3 bases had no gene match. CDR1 LGHNA and CDR2 YSLEER come from the germline V gene. This CDR3 has 18 amino acids.

CDR3 sequence reads: CSVEDPPTLIRGKDTEAFF. The CDR3, as DNA: TGCAGCGTTGAAGATCCCCCAACTTTGATTAGGGGGAAAGATACTGAAGCTTTCTTT. J is TRBJ1-1 and V is TRBV29-1; D is perhaps TRBD1 (6 bases). V lost 0 bases and J lost 5, with 28 bases in between. The CDR3 is 19 amino acids. Germline values: CDR1 SQVTM, CDR2 ANQGSEA.

The CDR3 loop is CASSQGLEQAYEQYF. CDR3 coding DNA: TGCGCCAGCAGCCAAGGATTAGAACAGGCCTACGAGCAGTACTTC. The rearrangement joins TRBV4-1 to TRBJ2-7; D might be TRBD1 (5 bases). This CDR3 is 15 amino acids long. Per germline, CDR1 MGHRA and CDR2 YSYEKL. V shed 1 base and J shed 2 bases, with 12 bases lying between them.

This chain links TRBV19 with TRBJ1-1, with D tentatively TRBD1 (6 bases). The germline CDR1 and CDR2 sequences are LNHDA and SQIVND (reference sequence). The CDR3 consists of 14 residues. Trimming took off 3 bases at V and 5 bases at J, with 13 bases between the two ends. CDR3 DNA sequence: TGTGCCAGTAGTATCACAGGGACTAGGACTGAAGCTTTCTTT. Translating it yields CASSITGTRTEAFF.

In its sample, this clone was seen a few times. This chain connects TRBV7-8 to TRBJ1-4; D is uncertain. The CDR3 contains 15 residues. V gave up 5 bases and J gave up 6 bases, with 16 bases separating them. Germline V gene data show CDR1 as SGHVS and CDR2 as FQNEAQ. The CDR3 loop is CASSGLGPADEKLFF. CDR3 bases: TGTGCCAGCAGCGGACTCGGACCGGCGGATGAAAAACTGTTTTTT.

The J gene is TRBJ2-5, the V gene TRBV24-1; D is uncertain. This CDR3 is built from 13 residues. Germline loops: CDR1 KGHDR, CDR2 SFDVKD. V was trimmed by 5 bases and J by 4 bases, leaving 10 bases between them. The DNA of the CDR3 is TGTGCCACCAGTGGCTCTTTTAGAGAGACCCAGTACTTC. It encodes CATSGSFRETQYF.

The CDR3 DNA sequence: TGCGCCAGCGGAAAGGACAGGGGGTCCTACGAGCAGTACTTC. Translating gives CASGKDRGSYEQYF. This rearrangement joins TRBV4-1 to TRBJ2-7, with TRBD1 identical over 10 bases. This CDR3 region has 14 residues. Germline-derived CDR1 and CDR2 are MGHRA and YSYEKL. V was clipped by 8 bases and J by 1 base; unmatched bases: 5.

The CDR3 nucleotides are TGTGCCAGCAGCGGGGACAGGGCTCAGCCCCAGCATTTT. Translation: CASSGDRAQPQHF. The chain couples TRBV7-2 to TRBJ1-5, with 9 bases fitting TRBD1. The CDR3 extends over 13 amino acids. Germline CDR1 SGHTA, CDR2 FQGNSA. The J segment lost 6 bases and the V segment lost 5 bases, leaving 2 bases of the junction unmatched.

This chain connects TRBV19 to TRBJ1-2, with D tentatively TRBD1 (6 bases). Germline V CDR1 and CDR2: LNHDA, SQIVND (reference sequence). The CDR3 has 12 amino acids. V shed 5 bases and J shed 8 bases, with 12 bases lying between them. The CDR3 here is CASSLGTRGYTF. The CDR3 nucleotides are TGTGCCAGTAGTCTCGGGACACGCGGCTACACCTTC.

This rearrangement joins TRBV6-5 to TRBJ1-2; no definite D call. Trimming shortened V by 2 bases and J by 4 bases, and 8 bases separated the two germline ends. Germline CDR1 MNHEY, CDR2 SVGAGI. The CDR3 is 13 residues long. Written as DNA, the CDR3 is TGTGCCAGCAGTTACGTGCCGGGCTATGGCTACACCTTC. Translation gives CASSYVPGYGYTF.

The table lists this clone with a count of one. The chain carries TRBV11-2 and TRBJ1-1; 7 nucleotides match TRBD1. The CDR3 loop spans 14 amino acids. The germline V gene encodes CDR1 SGHAT and CDR2 FQNNGV. J was trimmed by 5 bases and V by 4 bases; bases with no gene match: 7. The CDR3 sequence: CASSSTGLVTEAFF. CDR3 nucleotides: TGTGCCAGCAGCTCGACAGGGTTGGTAACTGAAGCTTTCTTT.

The CDR3 loop is CASSLEGQVWNTEAFF. The CDR3, as DNA: TGTGCCAGCAGCTTAGAAGGACAGGTCTGGAACACTGAAGCTTTCTTT. The V gene is TRBV5-6, the J gene TRBJ1-1; TRBD1 matches at 7 bases. The CDR3 loop spans 16 amino acids. Germline V gene data show CDR1 as SGHDT and CDR2 as YYEEEE. The V segment lost 2 bases and the J segment 1 base; nucleotides outside the gene matches: 8. Supplemented by reference TRBV5-6 and TRBJ1-1, the full variable domain reads DAGVTQSPTHLIKTRGQQVTLRCSPKSGHDTVSWYQQALGQGPQFIFQYYEEEERQRGNFPDRFSGHQFPNYSSELNVNALLLGDSALYLCASSLEGQVWNTEAFFGQGTRLTVV.

V usage is TRBV2 and J usage is TRBJ2-6; 9 bases agree with TRBD1. From germline, CDR1 is SNHLY and CDR2 FYNNEI. This CDR3 has 19 residues. CDR3 sequence reads: CPRRGDRARGFSGANVLTF. The CDR3 nucleotides read TGTCCCCGCAGGGGGGACAGGGCTAGGGGGTTCTCTGGGGCCAACGTCCTGACTTTC.

The V gene is TRBV6-6, the J gene TRBJ2-1, with 12 bases identical to TRBD2. Germline V CDR1 and CDR2: MNHNY, SVGAGI (reference sequence). This CDR3 is built from 16 residues. Trimming at V came to 7 bases and at J to 1 base, leaving 5 bases not matched to a gene. Here the CDR3 DNA reads TGTGCCAGCAATCCGGGACTAGCGGGTTCCTACAATGAGCAGTTCTTC. Translation: CASNPGLAGSYNEQFF.

The chain joins TRBV11-2 to TRBJ2-7; the match to TRBD1 covers 7 bases. The germline CDR1 and CDR2 sequences are SGHAT and FQNNGV. Trimming took 5 bases from V and 4 from J; bases not matched to a gene: 8. The CDR3 extends over 14 amino acids. CDR3 DNA sequence: TGTGCCAGCAGCCCCGGGACAGCTATTTACGAGCAGTACTTC. Translated, it gives CASSPGTAIYEQYF.

This clone was recorded once. This rearrangement joins TRBV7-9 to TRBJ2-5, with D maybe TRBD2 (6 bases). V shed 4 bases and J shed 2 bases, with 23 bases lying between them. From germline, CDR1 is SEHNR and CDR2 FQNEAQ (reference sequence). The CDR3 length is 18 residues. The CDR3 protein is CASSSGGKEPKRQETQYF. CDR3 sequence (DNA): TGTGCCAGCAGCTCGGGCGGGAAGGAACCAAAACGACAAGAGACCCAGTACTTC. Variable domain in full (rest from reference TRBV7-9 and TRBJ2-5): DTGVSQNPRHKITKRGQNVTFRCDPISEHNRLYWYRQTLGQGPEFLTYFQNEAQLEKSRLLSDRFSAERPKGSFSTLEIQRTEQGDSAMYLCASSSGGKEPKRQETQYFGPGTRLLVL.

The table lists this clone with a few counts. The gene calls are TRBV10-3 and TRBJ1-1; a weak D match, TRBD1 (5 bases). V was cut by 8 bases and J by 4 bases, with 23 bases left in between. Looked up from germline, CDR1 is ENHRY and CDR2 is SYGVKD. The CDR3 is made up of 16 amino acids. In nucleotides, the CDR3 is TGTGCCATCGGCTGGGACGGAGCGGGCGGCGGCACTGAAGCTTTCTTT. Translated: CAIGWDGAGGGTEAFF.

The chain couples TRBV7-3 to TRBJ2-1; 7 positions agree with TRBD2. This CDR3 has 13 residues. Germline CDR1 is SGHTA and CDR2 is FQGTGA. Trimming took 5 bases from V and 6 from J; bases not matched to a gene: 4. CDR3 region: CASSPGLVNEQFF. The CDR3 DNA sequence: TGTGCCAGCAGCCCTGGACTAGTCAATGAGCAGTTCTTC.

J is TRBJ2-7 and V is TRBV6-2 or TRBV6-3; perhaps TRBD2 as D (6 bases). V was pared by 6 bases and J by 3 bases, with 18 bases between. In germline, CDR1 is MNHEY, CDR2 SVGEGT. The CDR3 is 15 residues long. The CDR3 protein is CASSPGRVSGYEQYF. DNA of the CDR3: TGTGCCAGCAGCCCCGGGCGGGTTAGCGGCTACGAGCAGTACTTC.

This clone was detected only a few times. The chain is built from TRBV4-3 and TRBJ1-5; 7 nucleotides agree with TRBD1. The CDR3 length is 14 residues. Germline V gene data show CDR1 as LGHNA and CDR2 as YSLEER. V lost 4 bases and J lost 2; bases outside the gene matches: 2. The CDR3 DNA reads TGCGCCAGCAGCCGCACAGGGGGCAATCAGCCCCAGCATTTT. This sequence encodes CASSRTGGNQPQHF.

The chain carries TRBV7-6 and TRBJ2-7, with 9 bases that match TRBD1. The germline gives CDR1 SGHVS, CDR2 FNYEAQ. The CDR3 loop spans 14 amino acids. Germline trimming cut 5 bases from V and 9 bases from J; bases unmatched to any gene: 11. The CDR3 reads CASSTPDRGGRQYF. In DNA form, the CDR3 reads TGTGCCAGCAGCACGCCGGACAGGGGTGGGAGGCAGTACTTC.

The rearrangement joins TRBV14 to TRBJ2-7; D is perhaps TRBD1 (5 bases). The germline V and J ends were trimmed by 0 bases and 2 bases, with 5 bases remaining between them. This CDR3 comprises 13 residues. The germline gives CDR1 SGHDN, CDR2 FVKESK. The DNA for the CDR3 is TGTGCCAGCAGCCAAGACAGGGCCTACGAGCAGTACTTC. Its protein product is CASSQDRAYEQYF.

This rearrangement joins TRBV2 to TRBJ2-1, with D possibly TRBD2 on 6 matching bases. CDR1 and CDR2 from the germline V gene are SNHLY and FYNNEI. Trimming pared 5 bases from V and 4 bases from J, leaving 18 bases between. This CDR3 spans 16 amino acids. Here the CDR3 DNA reads TGTGCCAGCAGTAAGGGACTGACGGGGAATTACAATGAGCAGTTCTTC. Its translation: CASSKGLTGNYNEQFF.

This clone was observed a single time. The rearrangement joins TRBV2 to TRBJ1-2; no firm D call. CDR3 length equals 14 residues. With 3 bases removed from V and 0 bases from J, the gap between germline ends came to 8 bases. From germline, CDR1 is SNHLY and CDR2 FYNNEI. The chain's CDR3 is CASSDLQTNYGYTF. For the CDR3, the DNA is TGTGCCAGCAGTGACTTGCAGACTAACTATGGCTACACCTTC.